This entry concerns a single TCR beta chain. Its antigen is unidentified. The source of the sample is a study of molecular identifiers for immune sequencing clone quantification. V lost 0 bases, J lost 5 bases, and 14 bases lay in between. CDR3 length equals 16 residues. Germline-derived CDR1 and CDR2 are MNHNY and SVGAGI (reference sequence). TCRdb fed the PCR reads into MiXCR, producing one record per CDR3 protein. The table includes about 9,800 distinct CDR3 sequences, roughly a fifth detected once. The study, taken as a whole, reports: Clone sizes that are highly expanded could be underestimated when identical TCR molecules share a barcode. Effector cells kept over 98% of their molecules in clones above 20 RNA copies, while naive cells kept under 1% there.

The sequence derives from a human donor in good health. Some libraries in this study had Jurkat cell RNA spiked in. The genes are TRBV6-6 and TRBJ2-1; tentatively, D is TRBD2 (5 bases). Sequenced input: naive CD8+ T cells from blood, with Jurkat cell RNA spiked in. As for subset: FACS-sorted CD8+CD4-CCR7+CD45RA+ naive T cells. CDR3 region: CASSYSVGSGHNEQFF. CDR3 sequence (DNA): TGTGCCAGCAGTTACTCGGTGGGGAGTGGGCACAATGAGCAGTTCTTC.